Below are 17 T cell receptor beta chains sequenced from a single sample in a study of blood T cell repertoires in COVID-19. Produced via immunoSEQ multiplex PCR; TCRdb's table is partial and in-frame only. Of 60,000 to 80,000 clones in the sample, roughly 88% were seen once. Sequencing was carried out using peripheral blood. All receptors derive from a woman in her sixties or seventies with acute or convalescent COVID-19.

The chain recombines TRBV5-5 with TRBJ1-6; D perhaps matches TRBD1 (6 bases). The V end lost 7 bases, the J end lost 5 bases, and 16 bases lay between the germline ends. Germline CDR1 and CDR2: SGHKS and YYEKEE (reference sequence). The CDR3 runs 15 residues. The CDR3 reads CASCDVQGNNSPLHF. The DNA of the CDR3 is TGTGCCAGCTGCGACGTACAGGGTAATAATTCACCCCTCCACTTT.

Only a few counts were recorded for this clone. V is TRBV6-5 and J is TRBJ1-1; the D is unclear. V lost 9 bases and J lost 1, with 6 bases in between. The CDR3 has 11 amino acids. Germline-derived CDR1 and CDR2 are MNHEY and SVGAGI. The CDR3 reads CASEGNTEAFF. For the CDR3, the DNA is TGTGCCAGTGAGGGGAACACTGAAGCTTTCTTT.

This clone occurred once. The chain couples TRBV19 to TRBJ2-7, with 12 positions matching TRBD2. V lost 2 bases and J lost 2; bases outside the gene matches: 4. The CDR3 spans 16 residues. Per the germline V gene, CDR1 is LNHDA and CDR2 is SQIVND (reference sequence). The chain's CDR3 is CASSISTSGSPYEQYF. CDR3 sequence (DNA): TGTGCCAGTAGTATATCGACTAGCGGGAGCCCCTACGAGCAGTACTTC.

DNA of the CDR3: TGTGCCAGCAGCCAATCTGCGAGCCAAGAGACCCAGTACTTC. As protein: CASSQSASQETQYF. The chain links TRBV16 to TRBJ2-5; D is unclear. Trimming pared 0 bases from V and 1 base from J, leaving 6 bases between. The CDR3 covers 14 residues. The germline V gene encodes CDR1 KGHSY and CDR2 FQNENV.

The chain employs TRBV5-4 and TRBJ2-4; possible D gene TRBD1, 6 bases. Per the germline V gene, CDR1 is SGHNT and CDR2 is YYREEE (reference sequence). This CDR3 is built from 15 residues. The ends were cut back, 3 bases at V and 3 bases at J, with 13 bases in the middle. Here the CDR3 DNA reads TGTGCCAGCAGCTACCCCGGACAGTTCAAAAACATTCAGTACTTC. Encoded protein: CASSYPGQFKNIQYF.

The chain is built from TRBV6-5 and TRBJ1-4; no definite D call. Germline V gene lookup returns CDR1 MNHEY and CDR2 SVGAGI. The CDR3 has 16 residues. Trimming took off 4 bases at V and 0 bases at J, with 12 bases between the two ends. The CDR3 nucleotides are TGTGCCAGCAGTTCGGGAATTTTGGCAACTAATGAAAAACTGTTTTTT. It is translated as CASSSGILATNEKLFF.

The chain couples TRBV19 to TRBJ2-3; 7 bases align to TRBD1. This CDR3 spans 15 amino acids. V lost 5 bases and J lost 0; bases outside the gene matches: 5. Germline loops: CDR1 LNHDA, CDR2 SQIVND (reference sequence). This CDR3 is CASSGDRVSTDTQYF. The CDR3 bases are TGTGCCAGTAGTGGCGACAGGGTTAGCACAGATACGCAGTATTTT.

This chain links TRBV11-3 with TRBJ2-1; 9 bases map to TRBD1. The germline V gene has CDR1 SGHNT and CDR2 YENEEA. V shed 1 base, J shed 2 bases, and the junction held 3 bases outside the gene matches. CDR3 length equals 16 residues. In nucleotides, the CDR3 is TGTGCCAGCAGCTTAGGGGGACAGGGTCCCTACAATGAGCAGTTCTTC. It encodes CASSLGGQGPYNEQFF.

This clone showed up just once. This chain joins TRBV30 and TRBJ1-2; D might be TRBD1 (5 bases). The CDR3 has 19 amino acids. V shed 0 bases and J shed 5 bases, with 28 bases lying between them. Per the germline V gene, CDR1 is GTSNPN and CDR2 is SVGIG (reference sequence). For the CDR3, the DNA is TGTGCCTGGAGTGTACACTATCAGGGCAGGGCGGTCCGGGGGTATGGCTACACCTTC. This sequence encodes CAWSVHYQGRAVRGYGYTF.

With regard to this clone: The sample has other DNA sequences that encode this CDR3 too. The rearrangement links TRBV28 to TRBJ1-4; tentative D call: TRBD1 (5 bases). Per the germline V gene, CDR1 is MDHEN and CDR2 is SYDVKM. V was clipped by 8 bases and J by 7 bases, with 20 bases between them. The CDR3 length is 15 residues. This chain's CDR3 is CASQSPGGDGEKLFF. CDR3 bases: TGTGCCAGCCAATCTCCGGGAGGGGACGGTGAAAAACTGTTTTTT.

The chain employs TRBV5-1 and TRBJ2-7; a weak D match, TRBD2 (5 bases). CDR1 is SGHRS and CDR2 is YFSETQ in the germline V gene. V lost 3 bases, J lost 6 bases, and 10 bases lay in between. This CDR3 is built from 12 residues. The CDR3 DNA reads TGCGCCAGCAGCTCCCCCCGGGGCGAGCAGTACTTC. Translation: CASSSPRGEQYF.

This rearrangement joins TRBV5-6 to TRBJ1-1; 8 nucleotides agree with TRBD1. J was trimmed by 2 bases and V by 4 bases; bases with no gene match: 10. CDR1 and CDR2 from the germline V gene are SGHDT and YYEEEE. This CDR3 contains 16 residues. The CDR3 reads CASSPDRVALNTEAFF. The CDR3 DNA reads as TGTGCCAGCAGCCCGGACAGGGTAGCTTTAAACACTGAAGCTTTCTTT.

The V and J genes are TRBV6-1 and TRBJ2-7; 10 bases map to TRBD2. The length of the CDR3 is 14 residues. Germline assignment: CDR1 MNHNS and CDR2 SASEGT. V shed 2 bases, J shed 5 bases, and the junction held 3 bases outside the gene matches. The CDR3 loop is CASSESGRAHEQYF. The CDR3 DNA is TGTGCCAGCAGTGAAAGCGGGAGGGCACACGAGCAGTACTTC.

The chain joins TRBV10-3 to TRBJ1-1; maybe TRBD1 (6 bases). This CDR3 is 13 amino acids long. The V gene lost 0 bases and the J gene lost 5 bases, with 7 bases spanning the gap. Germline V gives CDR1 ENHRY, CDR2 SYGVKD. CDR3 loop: CAISESQGTEAFF. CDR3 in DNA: TGTGCCATCAGTGAGTCCCAGGGGACTGAAGCTTTCTTT.

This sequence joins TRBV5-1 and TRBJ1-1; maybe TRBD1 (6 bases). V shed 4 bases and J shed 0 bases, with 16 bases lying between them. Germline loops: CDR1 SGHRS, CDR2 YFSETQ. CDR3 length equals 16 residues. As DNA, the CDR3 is TGCGCCAGCAGCCCCGGACAGTTTAGTATGAACACTGAAGCTTTCTTT. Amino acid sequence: CASSPGQFSMNTEAFF.

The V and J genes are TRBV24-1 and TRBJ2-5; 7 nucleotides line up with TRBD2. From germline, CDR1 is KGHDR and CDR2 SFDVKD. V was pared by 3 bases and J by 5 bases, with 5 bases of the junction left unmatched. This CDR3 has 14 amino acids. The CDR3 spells CATSDISSGETQYF. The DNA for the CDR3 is TGTGCCACCAGTGATATTTCTAGCGGTGAGACCCAGTACTTC.

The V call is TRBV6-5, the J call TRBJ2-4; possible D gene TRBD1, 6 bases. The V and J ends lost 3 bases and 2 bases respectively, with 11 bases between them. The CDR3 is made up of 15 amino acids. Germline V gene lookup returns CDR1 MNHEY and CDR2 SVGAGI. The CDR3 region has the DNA TGTGCCAGCAGTTATGGGGGCTGGTCCAAAAACATTCAGTACTTC. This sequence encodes CASSYGGWSKNIQYF.